This record looks at one T cell receptor beta chain sequence and its context. The sample is drawn from a study of patients and donors after allogeneic stem cell transplantation. The germline gives CDR1 MNHNS, CDR2 SASEGT. The CDR3 consists of 12 residues. V lost 5 bases to trimming and J lost 12 bases, with 14 bases between them. TCRdb fed the RT-PCR reads into MiXCR, producing one record per CDR3 protein. The repertoire holds over 400,000 distinct CDR3 sequences, with around 16% as singletons. This clonotype was sampled from a human donor who was either an allogeneic HSCT recipient or a stem cell or donor lymphocyte infusion donor (not recorded which). It is not recorded whose cells these are; they may come from a transplant donor. V and J are TRBV6-1 and TRBJ2-1; D remains unclear. Sequenced material: blood, either unsorted or a sorted T cell fraction (not recorded which). The CDR3 DNA reads TGTGCCAGCAGTTTTTCCGGAAAAGTGCAGTTCTTC. Translating gives CASSFSGKVQFF.